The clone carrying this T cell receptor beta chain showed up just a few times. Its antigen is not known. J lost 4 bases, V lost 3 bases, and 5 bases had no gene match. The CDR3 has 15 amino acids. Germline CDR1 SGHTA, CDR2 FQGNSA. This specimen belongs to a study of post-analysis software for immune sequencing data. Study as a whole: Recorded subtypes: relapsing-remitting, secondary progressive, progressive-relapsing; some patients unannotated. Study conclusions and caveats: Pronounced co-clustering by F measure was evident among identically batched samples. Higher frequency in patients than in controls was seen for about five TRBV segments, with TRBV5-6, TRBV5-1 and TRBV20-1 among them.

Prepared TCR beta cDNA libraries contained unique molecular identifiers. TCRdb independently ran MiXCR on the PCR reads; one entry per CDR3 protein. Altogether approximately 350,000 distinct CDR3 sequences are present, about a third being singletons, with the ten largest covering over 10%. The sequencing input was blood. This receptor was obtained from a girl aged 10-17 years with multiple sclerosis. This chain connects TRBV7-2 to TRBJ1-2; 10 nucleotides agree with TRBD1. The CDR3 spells CASSFGTGEGYGYTF. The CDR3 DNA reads TGTGCCAGCAGCTTCGGGACAGGGGAAGGCTATGGCTACACCTTC.